This T cell receptor (beta chain) originates from a study of T cell clones after liver transplantation. Assay: immunoSEQ multiplex PCR; the TCRdb copy retains only in-frame clones and omits some. Among 65,000 to 70,000 clones listed, 92% were seen once. This CDR3 is built from 13 residues. Germline CDR1 and CDR2: SGHRS and YFSETQ. V lost 0 bases and J lost 2, with 5 bases in between. In this sample, this clone turned up once. The receptor's source is a human patient who received a liver transplant. Part of the T cell pool may stem from the graft donor. The sample here was CD4+ T cells from blood, taken around 25 months after liver transplant. The chain combines TRBV5-1 with TRBJ1-2; no reliable D call. CDR3 sequence reads: CASSLEGNYGYTF. As DNA, the CDR3 is TGCGCCAGCAGCTTGGAAGGGAACTATGGCTACACCTTC.